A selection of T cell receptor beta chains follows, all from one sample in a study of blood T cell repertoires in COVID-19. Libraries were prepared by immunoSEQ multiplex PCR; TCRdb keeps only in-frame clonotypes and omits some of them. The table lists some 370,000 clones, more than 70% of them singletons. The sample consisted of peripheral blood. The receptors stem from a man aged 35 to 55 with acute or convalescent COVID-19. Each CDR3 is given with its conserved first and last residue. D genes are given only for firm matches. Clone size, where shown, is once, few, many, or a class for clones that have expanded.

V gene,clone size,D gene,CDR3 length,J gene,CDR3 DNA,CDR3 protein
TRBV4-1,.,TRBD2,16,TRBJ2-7,TGCGCCAGCAGCCAAGAAGGTTGGGAGGGGACCTACGAGCAGTACTTC,CASSQEGWEGTYEQYF
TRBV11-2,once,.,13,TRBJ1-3,TGTGCCAGCAGCCCCGGACTGGCTAACACCATATATTTT,CASSPGLANTIYF
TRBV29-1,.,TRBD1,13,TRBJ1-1,TGCAGCGCTCCAGGGGGCTTCGACACTGAAGCTTTCTTT,CSAPGGFDTEAFF
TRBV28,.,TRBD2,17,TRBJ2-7,TGTGCCAGCAGTCGTCCCGGGACTAGCGTCGACTCCTACGAGCAGTACTTC,CASSRPGTSVDSYEQYF
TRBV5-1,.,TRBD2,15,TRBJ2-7,TGCGCCAGCAGCGTGGTAGGGACTAGCGGGTACGAGCAGTACTTC,CASSVVGTSGYEQYF
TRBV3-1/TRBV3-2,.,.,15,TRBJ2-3,TGTGCCAGCAGCCAATCGGGTGGCAGCACAGATACGCAGTATTTT,CASSQSGGSTDTQYF
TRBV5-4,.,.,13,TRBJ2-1,TGTGCCAGCAGCCCACAGGGTTCGGGTGAGCAGTTCTTC,CASSPQGSGEQFF
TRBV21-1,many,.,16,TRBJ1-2,TGTGCCAGCAGCCCCCGCGTATCAACCGCTAACTATGGCTACACCTTC,CASSPRVSTANYGYTF
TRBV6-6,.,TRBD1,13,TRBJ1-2,TGTGCCAGCAGTTACGGCAGGGGGCACGGCTACACCTTC,CASSYGRGHGYTF
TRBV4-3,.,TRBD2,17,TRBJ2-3,TGCGCCAGCAGCCAAGAACAGACTAGCTGGGTCGCAGATACGCAGTATTTT,CASSQEQTSWVADTQYF
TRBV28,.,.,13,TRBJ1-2,TGTGCCAGCAGTTTATCAGGTAGCTATGGCTACACCTTC,CASSLSGSYGYTF
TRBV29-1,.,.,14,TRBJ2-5,TGCAGCGGGGCCGGGGGGCGGACCCCGAGGACCCAGTACTTC,CSGAGGRTPRTQYF
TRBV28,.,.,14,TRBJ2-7,TGTGCCAGCACCACTCAGGGGTTCGGGTACGAGCAGTACTTC,CASTTQGFGYEQYF
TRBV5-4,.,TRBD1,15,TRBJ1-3,TGTGCCAGCAGCTTCGAGAGGACAGGGGGAAACACCATATATTTT,CASSFERTGGNTIYF
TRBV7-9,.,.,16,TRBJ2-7,TGTGCCAGCAGCTTAAGCACGCCTAGCGAATACTACGAGCAGTACTTC,CASSLSTPSEYYEQYF
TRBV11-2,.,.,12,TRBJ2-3,TGTGCCAGCAGCTTAGTGGAGGATACGCAGTATTTT,CASSLVEDTQYF
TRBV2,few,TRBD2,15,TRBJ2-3,TGTGCCAGCAGTGTCGAGCGGGAGGGCTTAGATACGCAGTATTTT,CASSVEREGLDTQYF
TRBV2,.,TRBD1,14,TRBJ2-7,TGTGCCAGCAGTGCCAGGGACAGGGTTTACGAGCAGTACTTC,CASSARDRVYEQYF
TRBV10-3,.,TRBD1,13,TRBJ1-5,TGTGCCATCAGGGGACAGTACGATCAGCCCCAGCATTTT,CAIRGQYDQPQHF
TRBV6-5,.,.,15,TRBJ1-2,TGTGCCAGCAGCGTCCCCCCGGGGGGCGCGAATGGCTACACCTTC,CASSVPPGGANGYTF
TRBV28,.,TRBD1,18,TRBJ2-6,TGTGCCAGCAGTTTAGAGACAGGGGCCCTCTCTGGGGCCAACGTCCTGACTTTC,CASSLETGALSGANVLTF
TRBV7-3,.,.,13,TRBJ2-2,TGTGCCAGCAGCTTGCAGGGGACCGGGGAGCTGTTTTTT,CASSLQGTGELFF
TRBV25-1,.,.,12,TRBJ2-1,TGTGCCAGCAGTGGCAGTCGGGGAGAGCAGTTCTTC,CASSGSRGEQFF
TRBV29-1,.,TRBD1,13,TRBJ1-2,TGCAGCGTTAGGACAGGGTCAAACTATGGCTACACCTTC,CSVRTGSNYGYTF
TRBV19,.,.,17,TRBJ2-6,TGTGCCAGTAGTAGGAGGCTGATTTTCTCTGGGGCCAACGTCCTGACTTTC,CASSRRLIFSGANVLTF
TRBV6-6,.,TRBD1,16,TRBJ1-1,TGTGCCAGCAGACCGGGGGACAGGGGGCTTGGCACTGAAGCTTTCTTT,CASRPGDRGLGTEAFF
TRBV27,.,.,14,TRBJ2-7,TGTGCCAGCAGTTTGTTCGCAGGGAAGTACGAGCAGTACTTC,CASSLFAGKYEQYF
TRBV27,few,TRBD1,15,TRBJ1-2,TGTGCCAGCAGTTTATCCGGGACAGTGGGATATGGCTACACCTTC,CASSLSGTVGYGYTF
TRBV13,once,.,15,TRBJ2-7,TGTGCCAGCAGCCTTTCTGGCGGGAACTCCTACGAGCAGTACTTC,CASSLSGGNSYEQYF
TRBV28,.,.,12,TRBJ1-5,TGTGCCAGCAGCAGGGGTTTTCAGCCCCAGCATTTT,CASSRGFQPQHF
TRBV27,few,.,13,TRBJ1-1,TGTGCCAGCAGTCCTAGACGGAACACTGAAGCTTTCTTT,CASSPRRNTEAFF
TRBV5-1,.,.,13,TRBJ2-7,TGCGCCAGCACGGACGACAGCTCCTACGAGCAGTACTTC,CASTDDSSYEQYF
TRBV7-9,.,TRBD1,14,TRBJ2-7,TGTGCCAGCAGCCAGGACAGGGTCACCTACGAGCAGTACTTC,CASSQDRVTYEQYF
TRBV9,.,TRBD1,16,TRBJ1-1,TGTGCCAGCAGCGCCGTGACAGGGAGCACGGACACTGAAGCTTTCTTT,CASSAVTGSTDTEAFF
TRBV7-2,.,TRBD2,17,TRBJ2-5,TGTGCCAGCAGCCCACCGGGACTAGCGGGGGGGCGAGAGACCCAGTACTTC,CASSPPGLAGGRETQYF
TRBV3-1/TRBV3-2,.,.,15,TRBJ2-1,TGTGCCAGCAGCCTCGGAGAGAGCTCCTACAATGAGCAGTTCTTC,CASSLGESSYNEQFF
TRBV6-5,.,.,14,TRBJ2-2,TGTGCCAGCAGTTACTCGAGGCGAACCGGGGAGCTGTTTTTT,CASSYSRRTGELFF
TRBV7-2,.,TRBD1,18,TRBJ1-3,TGTGCCAGCAGCTACGACGCCCCCGGGACAGGGAGAGGAAACACCATATATTTT,CASSYDAPGTGRGNTIYF
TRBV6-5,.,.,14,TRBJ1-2,TGTGCCAGCAGTTACACAATCAGGGGCCTCGGCTACACCTTC,CASSYTIRGLGYTF
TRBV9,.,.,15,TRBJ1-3,TGTGCCAGCAGCGAGGGGGGGCCCTCTGGAAACACCATATATTTT,CASSEGGPSGNTIYF
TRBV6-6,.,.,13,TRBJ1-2,TGTGCCAGCAGTAGGACAGCGGTCTATGGCTACACCTTC,CASSRTAVYGYTF
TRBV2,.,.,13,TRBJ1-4,TGTGCCAGCAGGGGCCTTGGTAATGAAAAACTGTTTTTT,CASRGLGNEKLFF
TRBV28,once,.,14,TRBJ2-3,TGTGCCAGCAGTTTATTCGACACTACAGATACGCAGTATTTT,CASSLFDTTDTQYF
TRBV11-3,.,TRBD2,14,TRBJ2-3,TGTGCCAGCAGCCCGGGACTAGCAAGAGATACGCAGTATTTT,CASSPGLARDTQYF
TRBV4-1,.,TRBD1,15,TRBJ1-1,TGCGCCAGCAGCCAATACTTGGGACAGGGGTCTGAAGCTTTCTTT,CASSQYLGQGSEAFF
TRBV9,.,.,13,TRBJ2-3,TGTGCCAGCAGCGTAGCGGGCACAGATACGCAGTATTTT,CASSVAGTDTQYF
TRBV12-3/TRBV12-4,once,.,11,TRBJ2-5,TGTGCCAGCAGTTTAGAGGTGCGGCAGTACTTC,CASSLEVRQYF
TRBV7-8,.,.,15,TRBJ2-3,TGTGCCCCACCCGGTGGAGTGGGGCCCACAGATACGCAGTATTTT,CAPPGGVGPTDTQYF
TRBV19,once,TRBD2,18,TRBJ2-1,TGTGCCAGTAGTCTAAGACCGGGACTAGCGGACTCCTACAATGAGCAGTTCTTC,CASSLRPGLADSYNEQFF
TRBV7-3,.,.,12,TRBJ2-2,TGTGCCAGCAGCCCCCTAGCCGGGGAGCTGTTTTTT,CASSPLAGELFF
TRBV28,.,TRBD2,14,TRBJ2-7,TGTGCCAGCGGGGAAATAGCGGGGCCTGTATGGCAGTACTTC,CASGEIAGPVWQYF
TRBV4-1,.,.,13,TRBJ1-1,TGCGCCAGCAGCCAAGTGGGGGGACCTGAAGCTTTCTTT,CASSQVGGPEAFF
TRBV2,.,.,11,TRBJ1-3,TGTGCCAGCTCCGCTATGAACACCATATATTTT,CASSAMNTIYF